This T cell receptor beta chain was sequenced during a study of blood T cells in healthy people across ages. Concerning this clonotype itself: Its antigen is undetermined.

Total RNA extracted from each sample amounted to at least 5 micrograms. Trimming removed 6 bases from V and 5 bases from J, with 13 bases in between. This CDR3 spans 13 amino acids. Combining a sample-barcoded 5' primer with a J-beta primer mix, a second PCR ran for roughly 6 to 12 cycles. TCRdb used MiXCR to reprocess the 5' RACE reads, holding one entry per CDR3 protein. The top ten hold under 15% of the sample, which has roughly 900,000 distinct CDR3 sequences, approximately 49% seen once. Study results and caveats: Age advanced and TCR beta diversity per million T cells fell, roughly linearly. Estimates drawn from one million T cells were deemed to understate diversity.

The sequence was collected from a man under 40 in good health. Sequencing was performed on blood. The chain couples TRBV12-3 or TRBV12-4 to TRBJ1-2; no clear D. The CDR3 nucleotides are TGTGCCAGCAGCCAGAATATGAAGTATGGCTACACCTTC. This codes for CASSQNMKYGYTF.